This TCR beta chain was observed in a study of T cells in localized non-small cell lung cancer. Germline V gene sequence: CDR1 SGHNT, CDR2 YENEEA. CDR3 length: 15 amino acids. V shed 1 base, J shed 4 bases, and the junction held 5 bases outside the gene matches. TCRdb keeps only in-frame clones here, not all; method: immunoSEQ multiplex PCR. The sample lists about 28,000 clones; less than 95% were seen once. Broader study findings: Owing to sequencing of a solitary tumor region, heterogeneity cannot be discounted.

With respect to this clone: As yet, its antigen is unknown.

This chain joins TRBV11-3 and TRBJ2-5, with TRBD2 identical over 8 bases. This TCR came from a woman between 35 and 70 years old with stage I lung adenocarcinoma. Sequenced material: peripheral blood, taken before any cancer treatment. CDR3 protein: CASSLVRGGRETQYF. The CDR3 coding sequence is TGTGCCAGCAGCTTAGTCCGGGGGGGCCGAGAGACCCAGTACTTC.